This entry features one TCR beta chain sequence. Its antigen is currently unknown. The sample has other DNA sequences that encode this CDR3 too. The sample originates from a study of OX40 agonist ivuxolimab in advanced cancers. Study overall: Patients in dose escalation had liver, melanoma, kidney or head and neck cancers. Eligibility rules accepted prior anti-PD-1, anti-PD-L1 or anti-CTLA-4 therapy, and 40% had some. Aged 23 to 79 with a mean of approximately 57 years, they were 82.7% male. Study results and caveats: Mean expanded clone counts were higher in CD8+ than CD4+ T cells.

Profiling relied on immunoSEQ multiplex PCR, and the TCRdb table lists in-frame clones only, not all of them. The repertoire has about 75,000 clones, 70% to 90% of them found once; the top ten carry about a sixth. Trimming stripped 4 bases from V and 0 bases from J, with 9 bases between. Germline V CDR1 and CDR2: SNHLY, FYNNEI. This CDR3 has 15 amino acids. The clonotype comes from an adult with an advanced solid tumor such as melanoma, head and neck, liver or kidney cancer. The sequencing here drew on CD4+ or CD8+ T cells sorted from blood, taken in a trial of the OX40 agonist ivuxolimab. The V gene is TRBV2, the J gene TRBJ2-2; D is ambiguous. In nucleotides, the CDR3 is TGTGCCAGCAGTGTAGGCAGCGCGAACACCGGGGAGCTGTTTTTT. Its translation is CASSVGSANTGELFF.